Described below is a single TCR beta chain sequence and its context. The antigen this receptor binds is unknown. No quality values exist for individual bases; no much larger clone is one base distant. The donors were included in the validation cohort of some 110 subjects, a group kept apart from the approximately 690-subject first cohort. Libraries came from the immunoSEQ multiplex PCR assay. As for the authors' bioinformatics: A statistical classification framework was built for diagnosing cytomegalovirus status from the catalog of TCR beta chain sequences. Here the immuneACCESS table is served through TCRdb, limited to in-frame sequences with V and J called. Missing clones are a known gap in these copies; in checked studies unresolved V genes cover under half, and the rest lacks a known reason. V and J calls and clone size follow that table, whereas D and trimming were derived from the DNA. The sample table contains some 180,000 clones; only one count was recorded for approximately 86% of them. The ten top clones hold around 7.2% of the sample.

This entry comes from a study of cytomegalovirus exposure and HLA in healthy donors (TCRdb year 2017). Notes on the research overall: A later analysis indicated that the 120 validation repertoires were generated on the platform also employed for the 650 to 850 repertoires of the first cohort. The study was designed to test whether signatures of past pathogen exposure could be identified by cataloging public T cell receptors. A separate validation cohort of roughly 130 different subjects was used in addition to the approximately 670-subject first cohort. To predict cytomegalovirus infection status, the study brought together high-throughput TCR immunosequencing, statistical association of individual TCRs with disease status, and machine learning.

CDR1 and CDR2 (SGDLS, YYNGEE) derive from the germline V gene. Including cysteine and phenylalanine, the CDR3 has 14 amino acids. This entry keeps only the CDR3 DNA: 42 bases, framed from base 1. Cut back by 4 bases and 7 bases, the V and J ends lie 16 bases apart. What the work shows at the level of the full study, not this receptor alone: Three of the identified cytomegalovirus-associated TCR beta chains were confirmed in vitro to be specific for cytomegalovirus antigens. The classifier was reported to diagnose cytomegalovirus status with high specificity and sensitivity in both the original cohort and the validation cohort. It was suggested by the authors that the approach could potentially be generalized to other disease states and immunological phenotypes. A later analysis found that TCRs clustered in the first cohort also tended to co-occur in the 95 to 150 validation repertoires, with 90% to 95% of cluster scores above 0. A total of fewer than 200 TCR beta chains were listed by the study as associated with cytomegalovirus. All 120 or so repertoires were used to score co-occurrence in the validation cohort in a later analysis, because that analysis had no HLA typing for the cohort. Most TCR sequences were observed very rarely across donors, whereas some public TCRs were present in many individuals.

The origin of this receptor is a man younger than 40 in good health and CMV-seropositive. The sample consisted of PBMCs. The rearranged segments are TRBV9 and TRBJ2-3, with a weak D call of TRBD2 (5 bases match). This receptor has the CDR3 CASSPRTPPYTQYF. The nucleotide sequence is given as TGTGCCAGCAGCCCACGGACTCCTCCCTATACGCAGTATTTT.